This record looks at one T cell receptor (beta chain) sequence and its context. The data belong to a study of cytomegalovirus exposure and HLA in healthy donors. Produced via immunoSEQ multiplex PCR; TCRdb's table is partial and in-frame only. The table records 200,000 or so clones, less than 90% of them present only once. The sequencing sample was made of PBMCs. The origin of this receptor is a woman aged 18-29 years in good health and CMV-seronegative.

The DNA of the CDR3 is TGTGCCAGCACCTACCTCGGCGAGCAGTTCTTC. It encodes CASTYLGEQFF. V gene TRBV2 combines with J gene TRBJ2-1; D is unclear. The CDR3 runs to 11 residues. The germline gives CDR1 SNHLY, CDR2 FYNNEI. Trimming pared 7 bases from V and 10 bases from J, leaving 11 bases between. Combining the CDR3 with reference TRBV2 and TRBJ2-1 gives the whole variable domain EPEVTQTPSHQVTQMGQEVILRCVPISNHLYFYWYRQILGQKVEFLVSFYNNEISEKSEIFDDQFSVERPDGSNFTLKIRSTKLEDSAMYFCASTYLGEQFFGPGTRLTVL.